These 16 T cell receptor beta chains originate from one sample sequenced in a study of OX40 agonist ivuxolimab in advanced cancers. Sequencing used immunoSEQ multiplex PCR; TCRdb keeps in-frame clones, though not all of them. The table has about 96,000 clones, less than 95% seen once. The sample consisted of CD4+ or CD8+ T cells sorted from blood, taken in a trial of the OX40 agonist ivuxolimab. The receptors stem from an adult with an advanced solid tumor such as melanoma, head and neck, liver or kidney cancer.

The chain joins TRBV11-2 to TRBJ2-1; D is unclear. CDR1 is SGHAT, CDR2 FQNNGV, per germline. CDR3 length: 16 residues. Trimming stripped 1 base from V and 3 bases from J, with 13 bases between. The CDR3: CASSLGVRLNYNEQFF. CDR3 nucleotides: TGTGCCAGCAGCTTAGGGGTTCGATTGAACTACAATGAGCAGTTCTTC.

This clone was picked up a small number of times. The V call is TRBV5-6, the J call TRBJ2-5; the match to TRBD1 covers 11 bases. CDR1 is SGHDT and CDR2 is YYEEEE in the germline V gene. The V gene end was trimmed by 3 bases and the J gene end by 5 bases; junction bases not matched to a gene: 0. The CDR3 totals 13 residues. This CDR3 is CASSWDRGETQYF. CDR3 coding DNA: TGTGCCAGCAGCTGGGACAGGGGGGAGACCCAGTACTTC.

CDR3 amino acids: CASSQVAEQYF. In DNA, the CDR3 is TGTGCCAGCAGCCAAGTAGCAGAGCAGTACTTC. The rearrangement uses TRBV14 and TRBJ2-7; D is unresolved. This CDR3 has 11 residues. Trimming took off 1 base at V and 7 bases at J, with 5 bases between the two ends. The germline V gene has CDR1 SGHDN and CDR2 FVKESK.

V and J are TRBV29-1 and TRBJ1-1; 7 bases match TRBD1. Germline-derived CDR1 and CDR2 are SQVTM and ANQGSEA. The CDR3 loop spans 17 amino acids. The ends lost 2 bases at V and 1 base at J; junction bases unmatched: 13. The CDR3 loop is CSVERRGTGVENTEAFF. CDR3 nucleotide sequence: TGCAGCGTTGAACGAAGGGGAACAGGGGTAGAGAACACTGAAGCTTTCTTT.

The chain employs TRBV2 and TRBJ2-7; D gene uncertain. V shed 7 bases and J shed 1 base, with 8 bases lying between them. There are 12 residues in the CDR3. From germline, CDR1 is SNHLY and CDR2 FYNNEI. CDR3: CASMVLSYEQYF. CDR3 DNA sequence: TGTGCCAGCATGGTTCTATCCTACGAGCAGTACTTC.

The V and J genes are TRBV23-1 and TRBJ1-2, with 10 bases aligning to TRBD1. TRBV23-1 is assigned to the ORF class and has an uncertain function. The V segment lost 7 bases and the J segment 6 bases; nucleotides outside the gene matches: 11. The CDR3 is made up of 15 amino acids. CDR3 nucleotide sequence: TGCGCCAGCACCGCGGGTCCCGGGACAGGGGATGGCTACACCTTC. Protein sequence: CASTAGPGTGDGYTF.

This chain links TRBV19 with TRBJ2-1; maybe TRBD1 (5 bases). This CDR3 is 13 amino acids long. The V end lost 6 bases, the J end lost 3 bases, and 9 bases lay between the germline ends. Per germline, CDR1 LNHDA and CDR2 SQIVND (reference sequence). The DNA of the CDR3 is TGTGCCAGTAGACCCGACAGCTACAATGAGCAGTTCTTC. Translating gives CASRPDSYNEQFF.

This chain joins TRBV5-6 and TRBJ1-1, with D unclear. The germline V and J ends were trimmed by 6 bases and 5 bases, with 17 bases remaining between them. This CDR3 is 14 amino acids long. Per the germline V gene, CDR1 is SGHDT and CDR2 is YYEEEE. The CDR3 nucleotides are TGTGCCAGCAACGGGCAACATGGAATGACTGAAGCTTTCTTT. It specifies CASNGQHGMTEAFF.

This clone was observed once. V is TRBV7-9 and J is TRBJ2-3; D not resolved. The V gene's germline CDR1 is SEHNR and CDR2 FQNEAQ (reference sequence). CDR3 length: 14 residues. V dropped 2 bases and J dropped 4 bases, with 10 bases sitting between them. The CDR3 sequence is CASSLSTWADTQYF. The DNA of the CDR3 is TGTGCCAGCAGCTTATCGACCTGGGCAGATACGCAGTATTTT. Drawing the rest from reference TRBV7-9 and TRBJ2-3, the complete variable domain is DTGVSQNPRHKITKRGQNVTFRCDPISEHNRLYWYRQTLGQGPEFLTYFQNEAQLEKSRLLSDRFSAERPKGSFSTLEIQRTEQGDSAMYLCASSLSTWADTQYFGPGTRLTVL.

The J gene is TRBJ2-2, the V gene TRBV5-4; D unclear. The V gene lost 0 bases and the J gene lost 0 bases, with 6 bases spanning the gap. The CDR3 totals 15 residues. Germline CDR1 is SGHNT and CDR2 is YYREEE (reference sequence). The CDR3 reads CASSLGSPNTGELFF. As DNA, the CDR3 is TGTGCCAGCAGCTTGGGGAGTCCGAACACCGGGGAGCTGTTTTTT.

The CDR3 loop reads CSVVGTASTDTQYF. CDR3 DNA: TGCAGCGTGGTTGGGACGGCGAGCACAGATACGCAGTATTTT. This chain joins TRBV29-1 and TRBJ2-3, with D perhaps TRBD1 or TRBD2 (5 bases each). V lost 6 bases, J lost 0 bases, and 13 bases lay in between. Germline values: CDR1 SQVTM, CDR2 ANQGSEA. The CDR3 is 14 amino acids.

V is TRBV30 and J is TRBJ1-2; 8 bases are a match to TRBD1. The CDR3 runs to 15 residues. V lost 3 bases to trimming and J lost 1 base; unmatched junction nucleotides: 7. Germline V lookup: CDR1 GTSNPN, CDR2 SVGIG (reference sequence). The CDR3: CAWSDGQGLNYGYTF. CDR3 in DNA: TGTGCCTGGAGCGATGGACAGGGTCTTAACTATGGCTACACCTTC.

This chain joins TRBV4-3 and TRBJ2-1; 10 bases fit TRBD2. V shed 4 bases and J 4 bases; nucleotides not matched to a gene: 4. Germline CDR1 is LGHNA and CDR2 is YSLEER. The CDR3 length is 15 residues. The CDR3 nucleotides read TGCGCCAGCAGCCTAGGACTAGCGGTTTACAATGAGCAGTTCTTC. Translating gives CASSLGLAVYNEQFF.

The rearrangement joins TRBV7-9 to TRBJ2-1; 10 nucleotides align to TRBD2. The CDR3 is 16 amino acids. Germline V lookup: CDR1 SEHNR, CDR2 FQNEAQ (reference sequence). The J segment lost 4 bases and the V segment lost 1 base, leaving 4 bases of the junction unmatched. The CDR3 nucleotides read TGTGCCAGCAGCTTAGTAGCGGGAGGTTGGTACAATGAGCAGTTCTTC. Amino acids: CASSLVAGGWYNEQFF.

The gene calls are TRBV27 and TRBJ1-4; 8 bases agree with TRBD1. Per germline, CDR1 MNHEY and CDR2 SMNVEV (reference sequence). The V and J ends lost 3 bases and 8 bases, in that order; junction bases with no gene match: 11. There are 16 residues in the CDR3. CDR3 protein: CASSFSPGQAGEKLFF. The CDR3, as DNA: TGTGCCAGCAGTTTCTCCCCGGGACAGGCGGGGGAAAAACTGTTTTTT.

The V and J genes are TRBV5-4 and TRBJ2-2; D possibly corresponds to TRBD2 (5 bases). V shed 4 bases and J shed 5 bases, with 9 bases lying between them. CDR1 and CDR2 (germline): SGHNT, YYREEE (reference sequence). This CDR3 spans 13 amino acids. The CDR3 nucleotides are TGTGCCAGCAGCCAACAGCGGACCGGGGAGCTGTTTTTT. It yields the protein CASSQQRTGELFF.